The rows below give T cell receptor beta chains drawn from one sample of a study of post-analysis software for immune sequencing data. TCRdb passed the PCR reads through MiXCR, listing each CDR3 protein once. The sample contains 650,000 to 850,000 distinct CDR3 sequences, around 53% of which appear only once. Source material: blood. All receptors derive from a girl aged 5 to 17 with multiple sclerosis. Each CDR3 is given with its conserved first and last residue. The D gene is left open where the match is weak. Size tells how often a clone was seen (once, few, many) or the class of an expanded clone, and some rows leave it out.

d_call | clone_size | j_call | v_call | cdr3_length | cdr3_nt | cdr3_aa
TRBD2 | NA | TRBJ2-1 | TRBV7-9 | 16 | TGTGCCAGCAGCTTAGGCGGGAGGAACTATGGGGGTGAGCAGTTCTTC | CASSLGGRNYGGEQFF
NA | many | TRBJ2-5 | TRBV27 | 14 | TGTGCCAGCAGTCCTAATGGCCCCGGAGAGACCCAGTACTTC | CASSPNGPGETQYF
TRBD1 | NA | TRBJ2-7 | TRBV20-1 | 15 | TGCAGTGCTAGCCCTCGGACAGGGGGCTCCTACGAGCAGTACTTC | CSASPRTGGSYEQYF
TRBD2 | NA | TRBJ2-1 | TRBV20-1 | 15 | TGCAGTGCTAGAGATCAGCGGGAGGTCTACAATGAGCAGTTCTTC | CSARDQREVYNEQFF
TRBD2 | few | TRBJ2-1 | TRBV11-1 | 15 | TGTGCCAGCAGCTTAGGGGTAGCGGGGGGGCCGGAGAAGTTCTTC | CASSLGVAGGPEKFF
NA | NA | TRBJ2-3 | TRBV29-1 | 13 | TGCACTCTTAGGACAGTTTTATCAGATACGCAGTATTTT | CTLRTVLSDTQYF
NA | NA | TRBJ1-2 | TRBV11-2 | 16 | TGTGCCAGCAGCTTAAGGTCGGGTCAGGGGAAAGGTGGCTACACCTTC | CASSLRSGQGKGGYTF
NA | few | TRBJ2-7 | TRBV6-2/TRBV6-3 | 12 | TGTGCCAGCAGCTTACCTCAGGACGAGCAGTACTTC | CASSLPQDEQYF
TRBD2 | NA | TRBJ2-7 | TRBV3-1 | 15 | TGTGCCAGCAGCCAAACTAGCGGGAGGAGGTCTGCGCAGTACTTC | CASSQTSGRRSAQYF
NA | NA | TRBJ2-1 | TRBV24-1 | 14 | TGTGCCACCAGTACCGGAACAGGGTGGGCTGAGCAGTTCTTC | CATSTGTGWAEQFF
NA | NA | TRBJ2-1 | TRBV27 | 17 | TGTGCCAGCAGTTTATTACAGGGATCCCTTCGTGGCAATGAGCAGTTCTTC | CASSLLQGSLRGNEQFF
TRBD2 | NA | TRBJ2-7 | TRBV7-9 | 17 | TGTGCCAGCAGCCCACTGCTCGCGGGGGGGCAAGAATACGAGCAGTACTTC | CASSPLLAGGQEYEQYF
NA | NA | TRBJ1-1 | TRBV29-1 | 14 | TGCAGCGTTGAAGCCGCCCTGATGAACACTGAAGCTTTCTTT | CSVEAALMNTEAFF
NA | few | TRBJ2-6 | TRBV7-8 | 17 | TGTGCCAGCAGCTCCCCTGGGGCGGGAACTGGGGCCAACGTCCTGACTTTC | CASSSPGAGTGANVLTF
TRBD2 | NA | TRBJ2-3 | TRBV29-1 | 15 | TGCAGCGTTGAATTGATTAGCGGGAGCTCAGATACGCAGTATTTT | CSVELISGSSDTQYF
NA | NA | TRBJ2-4 | TRBV20-1 | 16 | TGCAGTGCTAGAGATCAGGGTCCATTAGCCAAAAACATTCAGTACTTC | CSARDQGPLAKNIQYF
TRBD2 | few | TRBJ2-5 | TRBV20-1 | 15 | TGCAGTGCTAGAGGACTAGCGGGAGTGGGAGAGACCCAGTACTTC | CSARGLAGVGETQYF
NA | NA | TRBJ2-2 | TRBV5-8 | 12 | TGTGCCAGCAGCCAACTAACCGGGGAGCTGTTTTTT | CASSQLTGELFF
TRBD1 | NA | TRBJ1-2 | TRBV29-1 | 13 | TGCAGCGTGGGCCCTGGACAGGGCAATGGCTACACCTTC | CSVGPGQGNGYTF
NA | many | TRBJ2-1 | TRBV29-1 | 11 | TGCAGCGTTGACCGGTCCAATGAGCAGTTCTTC | CSVDRSNEQFF
TRBD1 | NA | TRBJ2-5 | TRBV24-1 | 16 | TGTGCCACCAGTGATTCCCCGACCGGGACAGAAGGGACCCAGTACTTC | CATSDSPTGTEGTQYF
NA | NA | TRBJ1-4 | TRBV5-1 | 15 | TGCGCCAGCAGCTCCGAGCCAGGATCTGGTGAAAAACTGTTTTTT | CASSSEPGSGEKLFF
TRBD2 | NA | TRBJ2-4 | TRBV20-1 | 14 | TGCAGTGCTCTCGGACTAGCGGGGGCAAACATTCAGTACTTC | CSALGLAGANIQYF
NA | few | TRBJ2-7 | TRBV6-6 | 12 | TGTGCCAGCAGTTACCCCCGGGGGCAACCGTACTTC | CASSYPRGQPYF
NA | NA | TRBJ1-2 | TRBV29-1 | 11 | TGCAGCGTGAGCGTAGGGTCGGGCTACACCTTC | CSVSVGSGYTF
NA | few | TRBJ2-1 | TRBV7-3 | 13 | TGTGCCAGCAGCGCCGACCTCTACAATGAGCAGTTCTTC | CASSADLYNEQFF
NA | NA | TRBJ1-2 | TRBV5-5 | 14 | TGTGCCAGCAGCTTGGCAGCTTCGACGGGAGGCTACACCTTC | CASSLAASTGGYTF
NA | NA | TRBJ2-1 | TRBV7-9 | 16 | TGTGCCAGCAGCTTAGGGTCAGGGGCCCCCTACAATGAGCAGTTCTTC | CASSLGSGAPYNEQFF
NA | NA | TRBJ2-5 | TRBV27 | 13 | TGTGCCAGCAGTTTATTGTACGGAGAGACCCAGTACTTC | CASSLLYGETQYF
NA | few | TRBJ2-7 | TRBV6-1 | 13 | TGTGCCAGCAGTGTGGCAGAAACCTACGAGCAGTACTTC | CASSVAETYEQYF
TRBD1 | NA | TRBJ1-2 | TRBV5-6 | 12 | TGTGCCAGCAGCATTACAGGGGATGGCTACACCTTC | CASSITGDGYTF
TRBD2 | NA | TRBJ2-7 | TRBV29-1 | 14 | TGCAGCGTTGCGGGGGGGCGGACCAACTACGAGCAGTACTTC | CSVAGGRTNYEQYF
TRBD1 | NA | TRBJ2-7 | TRBV7-6 | 14 | TGTGCCAGCAGCTTGGGACAGTCCCGCTACGAGCAGTACTTC | CASSLGQSRYEQYF
TRBD1 | NA | TRBJ1-1 | TRBV6-5 | 14 | TGTGCCAGCAGGCTTTACCAGGGGGGAACTGAAGCTTTCTTT | CASRLYQGGTEAFF
NA | NA | TRBJ2-3 | TRBV6-5 | 14 | TGTGCCAGCAGTTACGGGACCCCCGGGGATACGCAGTATTTT | CASSYGTPGDTQYF
TRBD2 | few | TRBJ2-7 | TRBV5-4 | 15 | TGTGCCAGCAGCTTGACTAGCGGGAGGGCCTACGAGCAGTACTTC | CASSLTSGRAYEQYF
NA | NA | TRBJ1-1 | TRBV4-1 | 16 | TGCGCCAGCAGCCAAACAGAGGGACAAATGAGGACTGAAGCTTTCTTT | CASSQTEGQMRTEAFF
TRBD2 | NA | TRBJ2-7 | TRBV6-5 | 14 | TGTGCCAGCAGTCATACTAGCGGCTCCTACGAGCAGTACTTC | CASSHTSGSYEQYF
NA | NA | TRBJ2-5 | TRBV7-7 | 13 | TGTGCTAGCAGCTGGGGCAGCCAAGAGACCCAGTACTTC | CASSWGSQETQYF
NA | many | TRBJ2-3 | TRBV20-1 | 12 | TGCAGTGCTAGGGAGAGCACAGATACGCAGTATTTT | CSARESTDTQYF
NA | many | TRBJ1-1 | TRBV29-1 | 14 | TGCAGCGTCGCCGCGGCGGGGTCGAACACTGAAGCTTTCTTT | CSVAAAGSNTEAFF
TRBD1 | once | TRBJ2-5 | TRBV29-1 | 14 | TGCAGCGTTGCCCGACAGGGCTCTGGAGAGACCCAGTACTTC | CSVARQGSGETQYF
NA | NA | TRBJ1-2 | TRBV7-8 | 15 | TGTGCCAGCAGCTTAGGGGTTCGGGGGGGGAATGGCTACACCTTC | CASSLGVRGGNGYTF
TRBD1 | once | TRBJ2-7 | TRBV2 | 16 | TGTGCCAGCAGTAGGGACAGCCTAAGGATATCCTACGAGCAGTACTTC | CASSRDSLRISYEQYF
TRBD1 | NA | TRBJ2-2 | TRBV29-1 | 15 | TGCAGCGCCCGCCGACAGGGGGTATTCACCGGGGAGCTGTTTTTT | CSARRQGVFTGELFF
TRBD1 | once | TRBJ2-5 | TRBV10-2 | 14 | TGCGCCAGCAGTGGACAGGGCCTCCCGGAGACCCAGTACTTC | CASSGQGLPETQYF
TRBD2 | many | TRBJ2-1 | TRBV20-1 | 16 | TGCAGTGCTAGAGCTCGAGCGGGGGGGGACATGGGGGAGCAGTTCTTC | CSARARAGGDMGEQFF
NA | NA | TRBJ2-1 | TRBV20-1 | 14 | TGCAGTGCTAGAGTACAGGGTAGGGTGGATGAGCAGTTCTTC | CSARVQGRVDEQFF
NA | NA | TRBJ2-2 | TRBV20-1 | 15 | TGCAGTGCTAGAGGGATAACCAGGAACACCGGGGAGCTGTTTTTT | CSARGITRNTGELFF
NA | NA | TRBJ1-2 | TRBV28 | 15 | TGTGCCAGCAGTTTAAGGGACGGATTTAACTATGGCTACACCTTC | CASSLRDGFNYGYTF
NA | NA | TRBJ2-1 | TRBV12-3/TRBV12-4 | 14 | TGTGCCAGCAGTCCCACAACAGGGGGGGTTAAGCAGTTCTTC | CASSPTTGGVKQFF
TRBD2 | NA | TRBJ2-1 | TRBV25-1 | 16 | TGTGCCAGCAGTGATGTTAGCGGGGGGACCTACAATGAGCAGTTCTTC | CASSDVSGGTYNEQFF
NA | once | TRBJ1-5 | TRBV2 | 15 | TGTGCCAGCAGTGTGACGGGGGGGACAAATCAGCCCCAGCATTTT | CASSVTGGTNQPQHF
TRBD1 | NA | TRBJ1-1 | TRBV5-1 | 16 | TGCGCCAGCAGCCCGAGCGGGACAGGCCTGAACACTGAAGCTTTCTTT | CASSPSGTGLNTEAFF
TRBD1 | few | TRBJ2-7 | TRBV9 | 13 | TGTGCCAGCAGCGGCCGGGACAGGGACGAGCAGTACTTC | CASSGRDRDEQYF
TRBD2 | NA | TRBJ2-5 | TRBV5-1 | 15 | TGCGCCAGCAGCTTGTTAGCGGGAGACTACAATGAGCAGTACTTC | CASSLLAGDYNEQYF
NA | NA | TRBJ2-7 | TRBV18 | 15 | TGTGCCAGCTCACCGGTAGAAATTTCCTCCTACGAGCAGTACTTC | CASSPVEISSYEQYF
NA | few | TRBJ2-1 | TRBV5-1 | 14 | TGCGCCAGCAGCTTGGTGGGGCAGGGATCTGAGCAGTTCTTC | CASSLVGQGSEQFF
NA | NA | TRBJ2-7 | TRBV6-2/TRBV6-3 | 14 | TGTGCCAGCCTGTGGGGGCCCGGCTCCTACGAGCAGTACTTC | CASLWGPGSYEQYF
TRBD2 | NA | TRBJ2-1 | TRBV20-1 | 14 | TGCAGTGCAGGAGGACTAGCGGCGTACAATGAGCAGTTCTTC | CSAGGLAAYNEQFF